This TCR beta chain was found in a study of PD-1 blockade in classical Hodgkin lymphoma. With no exception, relapse followed autologous stem cell transplantation in all patients, and brentuximab vedotin exposure varied. Clones were sequenced by immunoSEQ multiplex PCR, and TCRdb holds only the in-frame ones, with some missing. This table holds around 10,000 clones, 80% found once. Sequencing was performed on peripheral blood mononuclear cells (PBMCs), taken before the second cycle of nivolumab. The source is a human donor with classical Hodgkin lymphoma.

This CDR3 reads CASSSRLYDRDVPLEQYF. CDR3 nucleotide sequence: TGCGCCAGCAGCTCTAGACTTTATGACAGGGACGTTCCGCTCGAGCAGTACTTC. The chain recombines TRBV5-1 with TRBJ2-7; 7 positions match TRBD1. V trimming: 3 bases; J trimming: 6 bases; junction bases outside the gene matches: 21. Germline CDR1 reads SGHRS; CDR2 reads YFSETQ. The CDR3 is made up of 18 amino acids.